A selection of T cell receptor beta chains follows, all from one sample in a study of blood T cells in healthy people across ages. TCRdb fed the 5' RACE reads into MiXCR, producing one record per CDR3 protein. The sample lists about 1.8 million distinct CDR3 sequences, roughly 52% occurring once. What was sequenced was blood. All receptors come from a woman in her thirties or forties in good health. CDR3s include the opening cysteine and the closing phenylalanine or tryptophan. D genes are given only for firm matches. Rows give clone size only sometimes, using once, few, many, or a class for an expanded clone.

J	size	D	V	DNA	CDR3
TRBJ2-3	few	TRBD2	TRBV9	TGTGCCAGCAGCGTAGGGACTAGCGGAAACACAGATACGCAGTATTTT	CASSVGTSGNTDTQYF
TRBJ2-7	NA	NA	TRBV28	TGTGCCAGCAGTTTTCGAGGGGCGTTGGGGTCGGTTAGCGAGCAGTACTTC	CASSFRGALGSVSEQYF
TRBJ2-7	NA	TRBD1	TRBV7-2	TGTGCCAGCAGCTTCGACAGGGGGCTCCACGAGCAGTACTTC	CASSFDRGLHEQYF
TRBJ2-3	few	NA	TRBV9	TGTGCCAGCAGCGCCCCGGGGAACACAGATACGCAGTATTTT	CASSAPGNTDTQYF
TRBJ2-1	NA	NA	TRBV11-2	TGTGCCAGCAGCTTACGGTCAGGTCGCGCCTACAATGAGCAGTTCTTC	CASSLRSGRAYNEQFF
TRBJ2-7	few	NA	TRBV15	TGTGCCACCAGCAGAGATCGGGCGGCCTCCTACGAGCAGTACTTC	CATSRDRAASYEQYF
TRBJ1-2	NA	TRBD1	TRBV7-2	TGTGCCAGCAGCATCAACAGGGGAACGAACTATGGCTACACCTTC	CASSINRGTNYGYTF
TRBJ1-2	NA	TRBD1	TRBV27	TGTGCCAGCAGTTTAAACAGGGGGCTGGTCAATGGCTACACCTTC	CASSLNRGLVNGYTF
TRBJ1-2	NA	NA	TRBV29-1	TGCAGCGTTCGAGGCAGGGATCGGTATGGCTACACCTTC	CSVRGRDRYGYTF
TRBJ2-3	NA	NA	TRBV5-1	TGCGCCAGCACCCGGGACGGGACAACTAGCACAGATACGCAGTATTTT	CASTRDGTTSTDTQYF
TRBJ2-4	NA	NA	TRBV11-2	TGTGCCAGCAGCTCCGGGGCCATTTTTGGCGGGCAGTACTTC	CASSSGAIFGGQYF
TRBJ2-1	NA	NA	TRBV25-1	TGTGCCAGCAGTGAATATGGGGAGCAGTTCTTC	CASSEYGEQFF
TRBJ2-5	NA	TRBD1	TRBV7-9	TGTGCCAGCAGCCGACAGGGGGCCAAAGAGACCCAGTACTTC	CASSRQGAKETQYF
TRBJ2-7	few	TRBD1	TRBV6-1	TGTGCCAGCAGTGAACAGGGGGCCAACGAGCAGTACTTC	CASSEQGANEQYF
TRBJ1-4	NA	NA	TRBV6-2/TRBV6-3	TGTGCCAGCAGTTACGATGGGACAACTAATGAAAAACTGTTTTTT	CASSYDGTTNEKLFF
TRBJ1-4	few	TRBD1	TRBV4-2	TGTGCCAGCAGCCATGGGGACAGGGACGGCGAAAAACTGTTTTTT	CASSHGDRDGEKLFF
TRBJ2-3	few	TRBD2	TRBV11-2	TGTGCCAGCAGCTTAGGGACTAGCGGGGATGCCACAGATACGCAGTATTTT	CASSLGTSGDATDTQYF
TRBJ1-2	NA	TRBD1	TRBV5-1	TGCGCCAGCAGCTTACCGGGACAGGGGTTGGGAGGCTACACCTTC	CASSLPGQGLGGYTF
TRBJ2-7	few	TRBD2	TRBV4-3	TGCGCCAGCAGCCAAGAGGAAACTCCACGGGGGGGAGAGCAGTACTTC	CASSQEETPRGGEQYF
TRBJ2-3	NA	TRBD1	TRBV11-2	TGTGCCAGCAGCATACATGGGACAGGGTTACCAGATACGCAGTATTTT	CASSIHGTGLPDTQYF
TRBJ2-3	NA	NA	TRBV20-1	TGCAGTGCTAGCGGGTCCCGACACACAGATACGCAGTATTTT	CSASGSRHTDTQYF
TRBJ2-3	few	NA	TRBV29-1	TGCAGCGTTGCCTACGCTCAGGGGACGGGGCAGTATTTT	CSVAYAQGTGQYF
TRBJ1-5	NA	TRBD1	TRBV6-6	TGTGCCAGCAGTGGCCGCCGGGACAGTATTCGGCCCCAGCATTTT	CASSGRRDSIRPQHF
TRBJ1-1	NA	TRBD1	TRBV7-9	TGTGCCAGCAGCGCGCAGGGGGCGAACACTGAAGCTTTCTTT	CASSAQGANTEAFF
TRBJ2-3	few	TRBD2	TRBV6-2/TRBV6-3	TGTGCCAGCAGGATAGCGGGGGGGTCGAGCACAGATACGCAGTATTTT	CASRIAGGSSTDTQYF
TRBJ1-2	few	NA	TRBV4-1	TGCGCCAGCAGCCAAGCCCTCCATGACAACAACTATGGCTACACCTTC	CASSQALHDNNYGYTF
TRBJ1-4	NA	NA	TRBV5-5	TGTGCCAGCAGCTTGGGGGCCAGGGGAGGTGAAAAACTGTTTTTT	CASSLGARGGEKLFF
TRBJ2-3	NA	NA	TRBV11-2	TGTGCCAGCAGCTTAGATAGTCGGGCATCAGATACGCAGTATTTT	CASSLDSRASDTQYF
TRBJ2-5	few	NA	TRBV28	TGTGCCAGCAGTTTACTGGGGGGGGCCTTGGAGACCCAGTACTTC	CASSLLGGALETQYF
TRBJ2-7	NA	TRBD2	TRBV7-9	TGTGCCAGCAGCTTAGCGCCCGGGGGAGGGCCCAAAGACTCCTACGAGCAGTACTTC	CASSLAPGGGPKDSYEQYF
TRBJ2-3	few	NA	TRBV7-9	TGTGCCAGCAGCTTCCCCCGAACAGGTGAAGTTGGCACAGATACGCAGTATTTT	CASSFPRTGEVGTDTQYF
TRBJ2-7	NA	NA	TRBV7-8	TGTGCCAGCAGCTTAGGGTTAGTTTCCTACAATGAGCAGTACTTC	CASSLGLVSYNEQYF
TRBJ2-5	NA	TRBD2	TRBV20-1	TGCAGTGCTGGAGCGGGGGGACGAGAGACCCAGTACTTC	CSAGAGGRETQYF
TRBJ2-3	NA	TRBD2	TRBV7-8	TGTGCCAGCACGAAGGCGGGGGGGCGTGCAGATACGCAGTATTTT	CASTKAGGRADTQYF
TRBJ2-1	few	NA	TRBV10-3	TGTGCCATCGGGCCCAGCCTATCCTACAATGAGCAGTTCTTC	CAIGPSLSYNEQFF
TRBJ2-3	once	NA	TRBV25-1	TGTGCCAGCAGTGAATCCAGGCCCCCAGATACGCAGTATTTT	CASSESRPPDTQYF
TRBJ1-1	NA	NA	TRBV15	TGTGCCACCAGCAGAGACAGGGGTTCCACTGAAGCTTTCTTT	CATSRDRGSTEAFF
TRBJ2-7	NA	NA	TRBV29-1	TGCAGCGCTCAGCGGAACAATGAGCAGTACTTC	CSAQRNNEQYF
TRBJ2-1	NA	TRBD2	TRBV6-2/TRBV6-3	TGTGCCAGCAGTTCGGAAGGGACTAGCGGTATCTCCAATGAGCAGTTCTTC	CASSSEGTSGISNEQFF
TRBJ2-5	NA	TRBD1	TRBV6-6	TGTGCCAGCAGTTTTCCACGGACAGGGGGCGCGAAGACCCAGTACTTC	CASSFPRTGGAKTQYF
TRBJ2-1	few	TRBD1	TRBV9	TGTGCCAGCAGCGTAGAGGGACAGGGCTTTGACAATGAGCAGTTCTTC	CASSVEGQGFDNEQFF
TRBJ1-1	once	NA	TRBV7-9	TGTGCCAGCCCCGAGAGAGCCCACATGAACACTGAAGCTTTCTTT	CASPERAHMNTEAFF
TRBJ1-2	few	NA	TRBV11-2	TGTGCCAGCAGCTTAGACTTTAGGACCTACACCTTC	CASSLDFRTYTF
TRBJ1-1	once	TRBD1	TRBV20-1	TGCAGTGCTGATGAGGACAGGGGGCGTTTTGAAGCTTTCTTT	CSADEDRGRFEAFF
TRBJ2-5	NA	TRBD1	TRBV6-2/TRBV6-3	TGTGCCAGCAGTTACCTCCTGAGGACAGGGGAGTTCCAAGAGACCCAGTACTTC	CASSYLLRTGEFQETQYF
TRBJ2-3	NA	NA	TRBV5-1	TGCGTCAGCAGCCACCGGCTAGGCACAGATACGCAGTATTTT	CVSSHRLGTDTQYF
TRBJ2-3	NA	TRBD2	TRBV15	TGTGCCACCAGCCGCCAGGGACTAGCGGGGACGGACACAGATACGCAGTATTTT	CATSRQGLAGTDTDTQYF
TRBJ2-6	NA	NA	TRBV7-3	TGTGCCAGCAGCTTCGGACATGGGGCCAACGTCCTGACTTTC	CASSFGHGANVLTF
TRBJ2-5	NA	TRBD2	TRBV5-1	TGCGCCAGCAGCTTTAGACCTAGCGGGGGGGAGACCCAGTACTTC	CASSFRPSGGETQYF
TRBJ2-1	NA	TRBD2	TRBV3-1	TGTGCCAGCAGCCCCCAACCCCGGGGGGGTGAAGAGACCCAGTTCTTC	CASSPQPRGGEETQFF
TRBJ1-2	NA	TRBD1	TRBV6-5	TGTGCCAGCAGTTACTCGAGGGACAGCTATGGCTACACCTTC	CASSYSRDSYGYTF
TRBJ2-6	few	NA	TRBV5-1	TGCGCCAGCAGCTATGGGACATTCAGCTCTGGGGCCAACGTCCTGACTTTC	CASSYGTFSSGANVLTF
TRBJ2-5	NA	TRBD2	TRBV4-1	TGCGCCAGCAGCCAACAGACCCCTCTAGCGGGGGATGTGACCCAGTACTTC	CASSQQTPLAGDVTQYF
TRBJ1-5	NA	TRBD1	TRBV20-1	TGCAGTGCTCGTAAGACAGGGGGAGTAGGTCAGCCCCAGCATTTT	CSARKTGGVGQPQHF
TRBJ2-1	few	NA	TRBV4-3	TGCGCCAGCAGCCAAGTAGTGGGTTCAGGAAATGAGCAGTTCTTC	CASSQVVGSGNEQFF
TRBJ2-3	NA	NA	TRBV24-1	TGTGCCACCAGTCCCGCAAGGCCGGGGGATACGCAGTATTTT	CATSPARPGDTQYF
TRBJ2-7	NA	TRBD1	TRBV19	TGTGCCACCTCAACGAGCAGGGACAGGGGTCAATACGAGCAGTACTTC	CATSTSRDRGQYEQYF